The present T cell receptor (beta chain) was sequenced within a study of shared clonotypes between healthy human individuals. General study points: Naive CD4 clonotypes overlapped across a few donors at about 5.2%.

With respect to this clone: Its target is unknown.

This CDR3 has 14 residues. The germline V and J ends were trimmed by 0 bases and 5 bases, with 12 bases remaining between them. From germline, CDR1 is SGHRS and CDR2 YFSETQ. The table came from immunoSEQ multiplex PCR; TCRdb's copy has only in-frame clones and leaves some out. The sample includes about 2 million clones, over 85% seen only once; the top ten take under 0.15%. The sample was naive CD4+ T cells sorted from blood. Subset specified: CD45RA+ positively selected. The genes are TRBV5-1 and TRBJ2-7; D may correspond to TRBD1 or TRBD2 (6 bases each). The TCR originated in a man aged 18 to 35 in good health. This CDR3 reads CASSLAGAGDEQYF. Written as DNA, the CDR3 is TGCGCCAGCAGCTTGGCGGGGGCTGGGGACGAGCAGTACTTC. Drawing the rest from reference TRBV5-1 and TRBJ2-7, the complete variable domain is KAGVTQTPRYLIKTRGQQVTLSCSPISGHRSVSWYQQTPGQGLQFLFEYFSETQRNKGNFPGRFSGRQFSNSRSEMNVSTLELGDSALYLCASSLAGAGDEQYFGPGTRLTVT.